This TCR beta chain was observed in a study of memory CD4+ T cells and cytomegalovirus serostatus. Single viable CD3+CD4+CD8-CD45RO+ cells were sorted as the memory CD4+ T cells. TCRdb's table, derived via immunoSEQ multiplex PCR, lists solely in-frame clones and lacks some. The data show tens of thousands of clones, 60% to 85% seen once. Sequenced input: memory CD4+ T cells from blood. The source of this sequence is an adult in good health and CMV-seropositive.

The CDR3 is CASSRTDRSGGFDTQYF. CDR3 bases: TGCGCCAGCAGCCGGACTGACCGTAGCGGGGGTTTTGATACGCAGTATTTT. V and J are TRBV4-1 and TRBJ2-3; TRBD2 matches at 9 bases. The V gene's germline CDR1 is MGHRA and CDR2 YSYEKL. The CDR3 is 17 amino acids. V lost 4 bases and J lost 6; bases outside the gene matches: 14.